Below, one TCR beta chain is given with its context. The antigen it binds to is not known. Base qualities are not recorded, but no much larger clone differs from it by a single base. The record originates from a study of cytomegalovirus exposure and HLA in healthy donors (dated by TCRdb to 2017 to 2019). For the study in its entirety: A later analysis indicated that the 100 to 150 validation repertoires were generated on the platform also employed for the 720 or so repertoires of the first cohort. The aim of the study was to test whether cataloging public T cell receptors could identify signatures of past pathogen exposure. In addition to the first cohort of roughly 670 subjects, a separate validation cohort of 130 or so different subjects was used. High-throughput TCR immunosequencing, statistical association of individual TCRs with disease status, and machine learning were combined to predict cytomegalovirus infection status.

The germline V gene gives CDR1 as MNHEY and CDR2 as SVGAGI. Deletion took 0 bases off V and 4 bases off J, with a span of 7 bases between the germline ends. The CDR3 starts with the cysteine, ends with the phenylalanine, and has 14 residues. Of all the DNA, just the CDR3 is kept, 42 bases in frame from base 1. Donors formed part of the validation cohort, which comprised approximately 130 subjects and was distinct from the first cohort of 666 subjects. Library preparation employed the immunoSEQ multiplex PCR assay. In the original analysis: To diagnose cytomegalovirus status from the catalog of TCR beta chain sequences, a statistical classification framework was built. This immuneACCESS table, as held by TCRdb, lists in-frame sequences with V and J called but not all clones. Of the missing ones, under half trace to an unresolved V gene in checked studies; the others have no known cause. The V and J calls and clone size were taken over from that table, and D and trimming were inferred from the DNA. The sample data list 150,000 to 200,000 clones, and roughly nine tenths of these were observed just once. The ten top clones hold around 2.7% of the sample.

What the research found in general, with its limitations: In the study, 150 to 200 TCR beta chains were listed as associated with cytomegalovirus. Across donors, most TCR sequences were observed very rarely, whereas some public TCRs were present in many individuals. According to the authors, the approach could potentially be generalized to other disease states and immunological phenotypes. A later analysis had no HLA typing for the validation cohort, so co-occurrence there was scored across all 120 repertoires. In vitro tests confirmed that a few of the cytomegalovirus-associated TCR beta chains recognize cytomegalovirus antigens. Of the cluster scores, approximately 95% were above 0 in a later analysis, which found that TCRs clustered in the first cohort also tended to co-occur in the approximately 130 validation repertoires. The classifier was reported to diagnose cytomegalovirus status with high specificity and sensitivity in both the original and validation cohorts.

The chain employs TRBV6-5 and TRBJ2-1; the D gene cannot be named for sure. The sample was PBMCs. This receptor was taken from a woman in her late teens or twenties in good health and CMV-seropositive. The DNA sequence follows: TGTGCCAGCAGTTACTCGGCGGAGTACAATGAGCAGTTCTTC. The resulting protein is CASSYSAEYNEQFF.